Each of the 25 T cell receptor beta chains below was sequenced from the same sample in a study of identical twins (dated by TCRdb to the mid-2010s). The library was generated by 5' RACE. The data were produced on an Illumina HiSeq 2000. TCRdb reran the public reads through fastp at Q25 and MiXCR, keeping productive beta chains. One record per CDR3 amino acid sequence lists the most common genes and DNA. The sample profile shows 130,000 to 150,000 distinct CDR3 sequences; under 4.5% of them were found once. The ten largest clones add up to 8.1% of the sample. Sequenced: memory T cells sorted from blood. The cell subset or site label, read with the paper, signifies: CD45RO+ enriched T cells. Receptor source: a man aged 18 to 35 in good health.

This clonotype has ten or more counts. The V gene is TRBV28, the J gene TRBJ2-3; 8 bases line up with TRBD2. The CDR3 loop spans 13 amino acids. Germline assignment: CDR1 MDHEN and CDR2 SYDVKM. V lost 7 bases to trimming and J lost 6 bases; unmatched junction nucleotides: 6. In DNA, the CDR3 is TGTGCCAGCAAGACTTCGGGGGGGGATACGCAGTATTTT. Residues: CASKTSGGDTQYF.

This clonotype was seen at least ten times. The V gene is TRBV5-1, the J gene TRBJ2-1; the D gene is possibly TRBD2 (6 bases). This CDR3 spans 15 amino acids. Germline-derived CDR1 and CDR2 are SGHRS and YFSETQ. With 2 bases removed from V and 3 bases from J, the gap between germline ends came to 12 bases. The CDR3 bases are TGCGCCAGCAGCTTTCAAGGAGGGAGCTACAATGAGCAGTTCTTC. Translation: CASSFQGGSYNEQFF.

In this sample, this clonotype turned up many times. The chain combines TRBV12-3 or TRBV12-4 with TRBJ2-5; D remains unclear. Between the trimmed V and J ends, which lost 5 bases and 4 bases, there was a span of 2 bases. The CDR3 loop spans 10 amino acids. In DNA form, the CDR3 reads TGTGCCAGCAGTCGAGAGACCCAGTACTTC. Amino acid sequence: CASSRETQYF.

This clonotype has ten or more counts. V usage is TRBV10-2 and J usage is TRBJ2-3; 10 bases are shared with TRBD1. Germline assignment: CDR1 WSHSY and CDR2 SAAADI. The CDR3 is 16 residues long. J gave up 4 bases and V 5 bases, and 9 bases lay outside the gene matches. CDR3: CASSSGTGASADTQYF. CDR3 in DNA: TGCGCCAGCAGTTCCGGGACAGGGGCTTCGGCAGATACGCAGTATTTT.

This clonotype was observed many times. The chain recombines TRBV27 with TRBJ2-5, with 10 bases matching TRBD2. J gave up 5 bases and V 4 bases, and 10 bases lay outside the gene matches. The germline V gene encodes CDR1 MNHEY and CDR2 SMNVEV (reference sequence). The CDR3 has 16 residues. CDR3 in DNA: TGTGCCAGCAGTTCCTCTAGCGGGAGAGTCTTTGAGACCCAGTACTTC. It is translated as CASSSSSGRVFETQYF.

Many counts were recorded for this clonotype. The chain uses TRBV25-1 and TRBJ2-4, with D unclear. Germline CDR1 reads MGHDK; CDR2 reads SYGVNS. With 4 bases removed from V and 2 bases from J, the gap between germline ends came to 0 bases. The CDR3 runs to 11 residues. Here the CDR3 reads CASSAKNIQYF. DNA for the CDR3: TGTGCCAGCAGTGCCAAAAACATTCAGTACTTC.

In its sample, this clonotype was seen many times. V gene TRBV14 combines with J gene TRBJ2-3; 8 nucleotides agree with TRBD2. Germline CDR1 and CDR2: SGHDN and FVKESK. The V segment lost 6 bases and the J segment 4 bases; nucleotides outside the gene matches: 9. The CDR3 has 15 residues. The DNA for the CDR3 is TGTGCCAGCAGTCCCGGACTAGCAAAGGCAGATACGCAGTATTTT. Protein: CASSPGLAKADTQYF. Full variable domain (rest looked up from reference TRBV14 and TRBJ2-3): EAGVTQFPSHSVIEKGQTVTLRCDPISGHDNLYWYRRVMGKEIKFLLHFVKESKQDESGMPNNRFLAERTGGTYSTLKVQPAELEDSGVYFCASSPGLAKADTQYFGPGTRLTVL.

This clonotype has only a few counts. The chain uses TRBV28 and TRBJ2-3, with 7 bases fitting TRBD1. There are 14 residues in the CDR3. V gave up 5 bases and J gave up 2 bases; unmatched junction bases: 4. Germline V gene sequence: CDR1 MDHEN, CDR2 SYDVKM. As DNA, the CDR3 is TGTGCCAGCAGTCACGGACAGGTCACAGATACGCAGTATTTT. Amino acids: CASSHGQVTDTQYF. Filled out from reference TRBV28 and TRBJ2-3, the complete variable domain reads DVKVTQSSRYLVKRTGEKVFLECVQDMDHENMFWYRQDPGLGLRLIYFSYDVKMKEKGDIPEGYSVSREKKERFSLILESASTNQTSMYLCASSHGQVTDTQYFGPGTRLTVL.

This clonotype was picked up a small number of times. The chain's CDR3 is CATRRGGAGDNEQFF. The CDR3 nucleotides are TGTGCCACCAGACGAGGAGGGGCCGGGGACAATGAGCAGTTCTTC. The chain uses TRBV24-1 and TRBJ2-1; TRBD2 is a possible D gene (6 bases). The CDR3 contains 15 residues. Between the trimmed V and J ends, which lost 7 bases and 5 bases, there was a span of 17 bases. Germline-derived CDR1 and CDR2 are KGHDR and SFDVKD.

This clonotype was seen at least ten times. The chain couples TRBV7-9 to TRBJ2-3; D is perhaps TRBD1 or TRBD2 (7 bases each). Trimming shortened V by 5 bases and J by 11 bases, and 17 bases separated the two germline ends. Germline loops: CDR1 SEHNR, CDR2 FQNEAQ (reference sequence). The CDR3 is made up of 13 amino acids. CDR3 sequence reads: CASSPRGQGVQYF. The CDR3 DNA reads as TGTGCCAGCAGCCCGCGGGGGCAGGGGGTGCAGTATTTT. Variable domain in full (rest from reference TRBV7-9 and TRBJ2-3): DTGVSQNPRHKITKRGQNVTFRCDPISEHNRLYWYRQTLGQGPEFLTYFQNEAQLEKSRLLSDRFSAERPKGSFSTLEIQRTEQGDSAMYLCASSPRGQGVQYFGPGTRLTVL.

This clonotype was counted many times. The rearrangement uses TRBV6-1 and TRBJ1-1; 8 positions match TRBD1. CDR3 length: 15 residues. The germline V gene has CDR1 MNHNS and CDR2 SASEGT. V was pared by 4 bases and J by 0 bases, with 4 bases of the junction left unmatched. The chain's CDR3 is CASSGRTGMNTEAFF. The CDR3 nucleotides are TGTGCCAGCAGTGGACGGACAGGGATGAACACTGAAGCTTTCTTT.

The V gene is TRBV9, the J gene TRBJ2-7, with D possibly called TRBD1 or TRBD2 (5 bases each). CDR1 and CDR2 from the germline V gene are SGDLS and YYNGEE. The ends were cut back, 2 bases at V and 1 base at J, with 16 bases in the middle. The CDR3 is 16 residues long. The CDR3 DNA follows: TGTGCCAGCAGCGTGAGGGACGACGCGCATTCCTACGAGCAGTACTTC. This sequence encodes CASSVRDDAHSYEQYF.

This clonotype was seen repeatedly, ten times or more. J is TRBJ1-2 and V is TRBV4-1, with 7 bases fitting TRBD1. There are 15 residues in the CDR3. J was trimmed by 3 bases and V by 6 bases; bases with no gene match: 10. Germline lookup yields CDR1 MGHRA and CDR2 YSYEKL. In nucleotides, the CDR3 is TGCGCCAGCAGACCGACAGGGAGAAGAGACTATGGCTACACCTTC. Amino acid sequence: CASRPTGRRDYGYTF.

This clonotype was counted ten times or more. The chain employs TRBV7-2 and TRBJ2-3, with D perhaps matching TRBD1 or TRBD2 (6 bases each). CDR3 length: 15 residues. Germline V gene data show CDR1 as SGHTA and CDR2 as FQGNSA. Trimming took 5 bases from V and 4 from J, leaving 16 bases between them. The chain's CDR3 is CASSLGGGMADTQYF. The CDR3 DNA sequence: TGTGCCAGCAGCCTCGGAGGGGGTATGGCAGATACGCAGTATTTT.

This clonotype has ten or more counts. This chain joins TRBV20-1 and TRBJ2-3; a possible D gene is TRBD2 (6 bases). CDR1 and CDR2 from the germline V gene are DFQATT and SNEGSKA (reference sequence). V was clipped by 3 bases and J by 6 bases, with 16 bases between them. The CDR3 spans 14 residues. CDR3 nucleotides: TGCAGTGCTAGCGGCGGGACGGAAGCGGATACGCAGTATTTT. This encodes CSASGGTEADTQYF.

This clonotype was detected ten times or more. The chain joins TRBV30 to TRBJ2-7; D is uncertain. The ends were cut back, 4 bases at V and 6 bases at J, with 16 bases in the middle. The CDR3 runs 13 residues. Germline CDR1 reads GTSNPN; CDR2 reads SVGIG (reference sequence). Here the CDR3 reads CAWNVSPTSEQYV. The CDR3 DNA sequence: TGTGCCTGGAACGTATCCCCCACATCCGAGCAGTACGTC.

The table lists this clonotype with many counts. The chain links TRBV25-1 to TRBJ2-1, with unresolved D. V was cut by 5 bases and J by 6 bases, with 5 bases left in between. Per germline, CDR1 MGHDK and CDR2 SYGVNS. The CDR3 has 11 residues. The CDR3 here is CASSRINEQFF. Here the CDR3 DNA reads TGTGCCAGCAGTCGGATCAATGAGCAGTTCTTC.

This clonotype was observed many times. The V call is TRBV28, the J call TRBJ1-5; D unresolved. This CDR3 is built from 15 residues. Trimming shortened V by 6 bases and J by 4 bases, and 16 bases separated the two germline ends. Germline-derived CDR1 and CDR2 are MDHEN and SYDVKM. DNA of the CDR3: TGTGCCAGCAGGAACTCTTACGGGGAGAATCAGCCCCAGCATTTT. As protein: CASRNSYGENQPQHF.

This clonotype was picked up many times. The genes are TRBV21-1 and TRBJ1-3. TRBV21-1 is a pseudogene segment. CDR3 length: 11 residues. CDR3 in amino acids: CASLLFGTIYF. The DNA of the CDR3 is TGTGCCAGCCTCTTATTTGGCACCATATATTTT.

Many counts were recorded for this clonotype. J is TRBJ2-1 and V is TRBV4-3, with D unclear. V lost 0 bases and J 0 bases, leaving 9 bases between the germline ends. The CDR3 covers 16 residues. Germline V gene data show CDR1 as LGHNA and CDR2 as YSLEER. The DNA of the CDR3 is TGCGCCAGCAGCCAAGAGGCGGCCAGCTCCTACAATGAGCAGTTCTTC. Protein sequence: CASSQEAASSYNEQFF.

This clonotype was recorded many times. This chain joins TRBV5-5 and TRBJ2-3; unclear D gene. The germline V gene encodes CDR1 SGHKS and CDR2 YYEKEE (reference sequence). The CDR3 is 16 amino acids. Trimming removed 0 bases at V and 1 base at J, with 12 bases between. This CDR3 is CASSLERPWGTDTQYF. Here the CDR3 DNA reads TGTGCCAGCAGCTTGGAAAGGCCCTGGGGCACAGATACGCAGTATTTT.

This clonotype was seen many times. The chain is built from TRBV20-1 and TRBJ2-1, with 11 bases lining up with TRBD2. The germline CDR1 and CDR2 sequences are DFQATT and SNEGSKA (reference sequence). The CDR3 runs to 15 residues. V was clipped by 3 bases and J by 4 bases; unmatched bases: 5. CDR3 protein: CSASRLAGNYNEQFF. CDR3 coding DNA: TGCAGTGCTAGTCGACTAGCGGGGAATTACAATGAGCAGTTCTTC.

This clonotype has more than one count but fewer than ten. This rearrangement joins TRBV7-9 to TRBJ1-6, with D possibly being TRBD1 (5 bases). Per germline, CDR1 SEHNR and CDR2 FQNEAQ (reference sequence). This CDR3 region has 15 residues. Trimming left V 5 bases short and J 4 bases short, with 12 bases between. The CDR3 coding sequence is TGTGCCAGCAGCCCCTGGGACCAATATAATTCACCCCTCCACTTT. Amino acids: CASSPWDQYNSPLHF.

The chain is built from TRBV7-3 and TRBJ1-5; D ambiguous. Trimming removed 1 base from V and 9 bases from J, with 7 bases in between. CDR1 and CDR2 (germline): SGHTA, FQGTGA. The CDR3 contains 12 residues. The CDR3 DNA reads as TGTGCCAGCAGCTTAATGGGGTGGCCCCAGCATTTT. Its translation: CASSLMGWPQHF.

This clonotype was recorded at least ten times. CDR3: CSARPSGTYNEQFF. The CDR3 bases are TGCAGTGCTAGACCTAGCGGCACCTACAATGAGCAGTTCTTC. The J gene is TRBJ2-1, the V gene TRBV20-1, with 7 nucleotides matching TRBD2. The junction had 3 bases not matched to a gene; V was cut back by 2 bases and J by 2 bases. The germline V gene encodes CDR1 DFQATT and CDR2 SNEGSKA (reference sequence). The CDR3 covers 14 residues.